This is a list of T cell receptor beta chains from one sample in a study of T cell responses to AZD1222 COVID-19 vaccine. Here immunoSEQ multiplex PCR was the method, and the copy in TCRdb shows in-frame clones only, minus some. The data hold about 150,000 clones, with roughly 94% observed a single time. The input for sequencing was peripheral blood, taken on day 0 of AZD1222 vaccination. The receptor set was obtained from an adult in good health. The CDR3 runs from the conserved cysteine through the conserved F or W. Fields, in order: D gene, clone size, J gene, V gene, CDR3 protein, CDR3 DNA. The D gene is left open where the match is weak. Clone size, where shown, is once, few, many, or a class for clones that have expanded.

NA NA TRBJ1-1 TRBV5-4 CASSLAARPNTEAFF TGTGCCAGCAGCTTGGCGGCAAGGCCGAACACTGAAGCTTTCTTT
NA NA TRBJ1-2 TRBV4-1 CASSQDHSYGYTF TGCGCCAGCAGCCAAGATCATAGCTATGGCTACACCTTC
TRBD2 NA TRBJ2-2 TRBV7-9 CASSSAGLADQNTGELFF TGTGCCAGCAGCTCAGCGGGACTAGCGGACCAAAACACCGGGGAGCTGTTTTTT
NA few TRBJ1-3 TRBV5-4 CASSLGDTNSGNTIYF TGTGCCAGCAGCTTGGGCGACACCAACTCTGGAAACACCATATATTTT
NA NA TRBJ2-3 TRBV11-2 CASSFQGDGTDTQYF TGTGCCAGCAGCTTTCAAGGGGATGGAACAGATACGCAGTATTTT
NA NA TRBJ2-2 TRBV4-2 CASSHSRTVTGELFF TGTGCCAGCAGCCATTCTCGTACTGTAACCGGGGAGCTGTTTTTT
NA NA TRBJ1-1 TRBV2 CASSEGAGAPNFDTEAFF TGTGCCAGCAGTGAGGGGGCTGGGGCACCCAATTTTGACACTGAAGCTTTCTTT
NA few TRBJ1-5 TRBV6-1 CASSEGALSNQPQHF TGTGCCAGCAGTGAAGGGGCCCTGAGCAATCAGCCCCAGCATTTT
NA NA TRBJ1-2 TRBV5-8 CASSLTWGSYGYTF TGTGCCAGCAGCTTAACCTGGGGCAGTTATGGCTACACCTTC
TRBD1 NA TRBJ1-2 TRBV19 CASTTGGSPQNYGYTF TGTGCCAGCACGACAGGGGGCAGCCCGCAAAACTATGGCTACACCTTC
TRBD2 NA TRBJ2-1 TRBV29-1 CSSGRAYNEQFF TGCTCTAGCGGGAGGGCCTACAATGAGCAGTTCTTC
TRBD2 NA TRBJ2-2 TRBV4-2 CASSQDTSGRLNTGELFF TGTGCCAGCAGCCAAGATACTAGCGGGAGGTTGAACACCGGGGAGCTGTTTTTT
TRBD1 NA TRBJ2-2 TRBV19 CASSLPGQTNTGELFF TGTGCCAGTAGTCTTCCGGGACAGACCAACACCGGGGAGCTGTTTTTT
NA NA TRBJ1-1 TRBV6-2/TRBV6-3 CASRYRAWGTEAFF TGTGCCAGCAGATACAGGGCCTGGGGGACTGAAGCTTTCTTT
NA NA TRBJ1-2 TRBV19 CASSRIYGYTF TGTGCCAGCAGCCGGATCTATGGCTACACCTTC
NA NA TRBJ1-1 TRBV6-1 CASSEAGLNTEAFF TGTGCCAGCAGTGAAGCGGGACTTAACACTGAAGCTTTCTTT
NA NA TRBJ1-5 TRBV18 CASSGPTMHQPQHF TGTGCCAGCTCCGGGCCTACAATGCATCAGCCCCAGCATTTT
NA NA TRBJ1-4 TRBV4-1 CASSQDFGIGAGEKLFF TGCGCCAGCAGCCAAGATTTTGGGATAGGGGCGGGTGAAAAACTGTTTTTT
NA NA TRBJ1-1 TRBV5-1 CASSLQGNTEAFF TGCGCCAGCAGCCTGCAGGGGAACACTGAAGCTTTCTTT
NA NA TRBJ1-2 TRBV28 CASSSRDGYTF TGTGCCAGCAGTTCCAGGGATGGCTACACCTTC
TRBD1 once TRBJ1-2 TRBV5-1 CASSLTQQGGNYGYTF TGCGCCAGCAGCCTGACCCAACAGGGGGGAAACTATGGCTACACCTTC
TRBD1 NA TRBJ1-4 TRBV5-1 CASSLDARGPGEKLFF TGCGCCAGCAGCTTGGACGCAAGGGGGCCGGGTGAAAAACTGTTTTTT
TRBD1 NA TRBJ2-5 TRBV28 CASSFPDRGEETQYF TGTGCCAGCAGTTTCCCGGACAGGGGTGAGGAGACCCAGTACTTC
TRBD1 NA TRBJ1-2 TRBV2 CASRRQGSGYTF TGTGCCAGCAGACGACAGGGTTCTGGCTACACCTTC
NA NA TRBJ2-1 TRBV6-5 CASSYDTVLGGGEQFF TGTGCCAGCAGTTACGACACGGTCCTGGGAGGGGGAGAGCAGTTCTTC
NA NA TRBJ2-3 TRBV25-1 CASRRTDTQYF TGTGCCAGCAGACGCACAGATACGCAGTATTTT
TRBD1 once TRBJ2-1 TRBV4-1 CASTPTGTGVYNEQFF TGCGCCAGCACCCCTACAGGGACAGGGGTCTACAATGAGCAGTTCTTC
NA NA TRBJ1-1 TRBV19 CASSDGLSVEAFF TGTGCCAGTAGTGATGGGTTGTCGGTTGAAGCTTTCTTT
NA NA TRBJ1-5 TRBV27 CASRQAATYSNQPQHF TGTGCCAGCAGACAGGCGGCGACTTATAGCAATCAGCCCCAGCATTTT
NA NA TRBJ1-2 TRBV19 CASSTQRDTQYYGYTF TGTGCCAGTAGTACTCAAAGGGACACCCAGTACTATGGCTACACCTTC
TRBD1 NA TRBJ1-2 TRBV2 CASSEARQGARGYTF TGTGCCAGCAGTGAAGCGCGACAGGGGGCGAGAGGCTACACCTTC
TRBD1 NA TRBJ1-1 TRBV25-1 CASRTGETEAFF TGTGCCAGCAGAACAGGGGAAACTGAAGCTTTCTTT